What follows are 14 T cell receptor beta chains derived from one specimen sequenced in a study of blood T cell repertoires in COVID-19. The repertoire was sequenced with immunoSEQ multiplex PCR; TCRdb's copy has only in-frame clones and lacks some. The table includes around 270,000 clones, about 87% detected once. The sequenced material came from peripheral blood. These receptors were taken from a man aged 60 to 69 who had recovered from COVID-19.

This chain links TRBV20-1 with TRBJ1-2; D unresolved. V lost 4 bases to trimming and J lost 7 bases, with 7 bases between them. There are 10 residues in the CDR3. Germline V gene sequence: CDR1 DFQATT, CDR2 SNEGSKA (reference sequence). The CDR3 is CSATSGGYTF. The CDR3 bases are TGCAGTGCTACGTCGGGTGGCTACACCTTC.

Turning to this clone: The same CDR3 also results from other DNA sequences found in this sample. The J gene is TRBJ2-3, the V gene TRBV7-2, with TRBD1 matching 7 bases. Germline V gives CDR1 SGHTA, CDR2 FQGNSA. The CDR3 is made up of 14 amino acids. The V segment lost 5 bases and the J segment 0 bases; nucleotides outside the gene matches: 2. CDR3 bases: TGTGCCAGCAGCCTGGACAGGAGCACAGATACGCAGTATTTT. Translation gives CASSLDRSTDTQYF.

The rearrangement joins TRBV4-1 to TRBJ1-5, with D perhaps matching TRBD1 (5 bases). This CDR3 spans 15 amino acids. V was clipped by 2 bases and J by 4 bases, with 12 bases between them. Germline V lookup: CDR1 MGHRA, CDR2 YSYEKL. The CDR3 reads CASSQSRAINQPQHF. CDR3 bases: TGCGCCAGCAGCCAATCCAGGGCCATTAATCAGCCCCAGCATTTT.

The gene calls are TRBV2 and TRBJ1-4; 10 nucleotides match TRBD1. The CDR3 is 13 amino acids. Germline CDR1 and CDR2: SNHLY and FYNNEI. CDR3 in DNA: TGTGCTTCAAGGGACAGGGGTAATGAAAAACTGTTTTTT. Protein product: CASRDRGNEKLFF.

The rearrangement joins TRBV27 to TRBJ1-2; D unclear. This CDR3 has 15 amino acids. CDR1 MNHEY and CDR2 SMNVEV come from the germline V gene (reference sequence). Trimming took 3 bases from V and 0 from J, leaving 11 bases between them. The CDR3 DNA is TGTGCCAGCAGTTTTTTCGGAACAGCTAACTATGGCTACACCTTC. The encoded protein is CASSFFGTANYGYTF.

The chain combines TRBV19 with TRBJ2-5, with 11 nucleotides matching TRBD2. The J segment lost 5 bases and the V segment lost 4 bases, leaving 9 bases of the junction unmatched. Germline V gene sequence: CDR1 LNHDA, CDR2 SQIVND (reference sequence). The CDR3 loop spans 16 amino acids. As DNA, the CDR3 is TGTGCCAGTAGTAATACCGGGACTAGCGGTGCGGAGACCCAGTACTTC. Translation: CASSNTGTSGAETQYF.

This clone was counted a single time. The chain uses TRBV7-9 and TRBJ1-1; D gene uncertain. The V gene lost 2 bases and the J gene lost 3 bases, with 10 bases spanning the gap. There are 14 residues in the CDR3. CDR1 SEHNR and CDR2 FQNEAQ come from the germline V gene (reference sequence). CDR3 sequence reads: CASSLHDIDTEAFF. CDR3 bases: TGTGCCAGCAGCTTACACGACATTGACACTGAAGCTTTCTTT.

The chain employs TRBV11-2 and TRBJ2-1; possible D gene TRBD1, 6 bases. This CDR3 has 13 residues. Germline assignment: CDR1 SGHAT and CDR2 FQNNGV. Trimming shortened V by 5 bases and J by 12 bases, and 17 bases separated the two germline ends. The CDR3 here is CASSLAEGVPQFF. The CDR3 DNA is TGTGCCAGCAGCCTAGCCGAGGGGGTCCCGCAGTTCTTC.

This clone was detected a few times. The chain couples TRBV18 to TRBJ1-5; D not resolved. Trimming took off 2 bases at V and 5 bases at J, with 4 bases between the two ends. Germline V gene data show CDR1 as KGHSH and CDR2 as LQKENI. The CDR3 is 12 residues long. The CDR3 DNA follows: TGTGCCAGCTCACCAACAGATCAGCCCCAGCATTTT. Protein sequence: CASSPTDQPQHF.

The chain uses TRBV30 and TRBJ1-4; 8 bases map to TRBD1. V gave up 1 base and J gave up 3 bases; unmatched junction bases: 4. This CDR3 region has 15 residues. Germline values: CDR1 GTSNPN, CDR2 SVGIG (reference sequence). CDR3 region: CAWSGQGFANEKLFF. The CDR3 region has the DNA TGTGCCTGGAGTGGACAGGGGTTTGCTAATGAAAAACTGTTTTTT.

This chain connects TRBV6-5 to TRBJ1-3, with D perhaps matching TRBD1 (5 bases). With 6 bases removed from V and 0 bases from J, the gap between germline ends came to 6 bases. Germline loops: CDR1 MNHEY, CDR2 SVGAGI. The CDR3 has 13 residues. CDR3 DNA: TGTGCCAGCAGAAGGGGCTCTGGAAACACCATATATTTT. Its translation is CASRRGSGNTIYF.

This rearrangement joins TRBV29-1 to TRBJ2-1, with 7 bases aligning to TRBD1. This CDR3 contains 11 residues. Germline-derived CDR1 and CDR2 are SQVTM and ANQGSEA. The J segment lost 9 bases and the V segment lost 5 bases, leaving 4 bases of the junction unmatched. The CDR3 here is CSVKGASEQFF. CDR3 nucleotide sequence: TGCAGCGTTAAGGGGGCCAGTGAGCAGTTCTTC.

The chain joins TRBV5-6 to TRBJ1-1; tentatively, D is TRBD1 (5 bases). CDR1 SGHDT and CDR2 YYEEEE come from the germline V gene. This CDR3 is 13 amino acids long. Trimming removed 4 bases from V and 5 bases from J, with 12 bases in between. This CDR3 is CASSTGGSTEAFF. CDR3 in DNA: TGTGCCAGCAGCACCGGGGGGTCAACTGAAGCTTTCTTT.

This clone showed up many times. This sample also contains other DNA sequences that code for the same CDR3. This chain links TRBV18 with TRBJ1-3; weak D call: TRBD1 (6 bases). The CDR3 is 14 residues long. Germline-derived CDR1 and CDR2 are KGHSH and LQKENI. Deletions cut 1 base from V and 2 bases from J, with 6 bases between. CDR3 region: CASSPQGAGNTIYF. As DNA, the CDR3 is TGTGCCAGCTCACCACAGGGGGCTGGAAACACCATATATTTT.